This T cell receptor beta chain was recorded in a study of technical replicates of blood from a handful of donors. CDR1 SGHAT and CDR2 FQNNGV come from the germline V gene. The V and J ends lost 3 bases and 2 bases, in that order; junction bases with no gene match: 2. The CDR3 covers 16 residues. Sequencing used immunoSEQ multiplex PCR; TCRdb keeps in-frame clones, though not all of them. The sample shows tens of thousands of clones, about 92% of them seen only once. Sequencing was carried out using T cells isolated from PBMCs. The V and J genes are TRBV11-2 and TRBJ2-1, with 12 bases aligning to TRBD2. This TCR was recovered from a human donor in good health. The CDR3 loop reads CASSLPSGGAYNEQFF. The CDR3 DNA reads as TGTGCCAGCAGCTTGCCTAGCGGGGGGGCCTACAATGAGCAGTTCTTC.